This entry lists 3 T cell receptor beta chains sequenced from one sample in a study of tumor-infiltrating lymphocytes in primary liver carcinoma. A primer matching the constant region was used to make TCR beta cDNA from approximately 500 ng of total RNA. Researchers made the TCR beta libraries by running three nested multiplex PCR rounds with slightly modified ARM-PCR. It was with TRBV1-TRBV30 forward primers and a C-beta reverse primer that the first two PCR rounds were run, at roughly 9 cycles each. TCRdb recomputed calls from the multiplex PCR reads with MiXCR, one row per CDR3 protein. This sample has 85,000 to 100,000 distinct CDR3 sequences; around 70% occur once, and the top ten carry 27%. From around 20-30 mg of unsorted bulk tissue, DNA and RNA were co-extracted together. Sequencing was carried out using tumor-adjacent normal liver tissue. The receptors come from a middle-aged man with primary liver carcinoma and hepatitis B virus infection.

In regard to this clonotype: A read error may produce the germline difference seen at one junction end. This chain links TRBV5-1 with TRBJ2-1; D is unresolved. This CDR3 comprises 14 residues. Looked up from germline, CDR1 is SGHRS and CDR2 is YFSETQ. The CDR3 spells CASSLSEIPDGQFF. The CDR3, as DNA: TGCGCCAGTAGCTTGTCGGAGATCCCCGATGGGCAGTTCTTC.

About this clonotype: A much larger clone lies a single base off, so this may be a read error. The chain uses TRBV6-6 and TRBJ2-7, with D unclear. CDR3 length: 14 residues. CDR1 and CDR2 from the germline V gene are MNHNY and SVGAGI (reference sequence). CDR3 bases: TGTGCCAGCAATTACTACGCGCAATCCTACGAGCAGTACTTC. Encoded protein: CASNYYAQSYEQYF.

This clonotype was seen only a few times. CDR3 DNA sequence: TGTGCCAGCAGCTTAGCGGTAGCAGGGGGCCGCGGGGAGCAGTACTTC. Amino acid sequence: CASSLAVAGGRGEQYF. The chain has TRBV7-9 and TRBJ2-7, with 8 positions matching TRBD1. Germline V gives CDR1 SEHNR, CDR2 FQNEAQ (reference sequence). V dropped 0 bases and J dropped 7; count of bases not matched to a gene: 11. The CDR3 totals 16 residues. The whole variable domain, filled in from reference TRBV7-9 and TRBJ2-7, reads DTGVSQNPRHKITKRGQNVTFRCDPISEHNRLYWYRQTLGQGPEFLTYFQNEAQLEKSRLLSDRFSAERPKGSFSTLEIQRTEQGDSAMYLCASSLAVAGGRGEQYFGPGTRLTVT.